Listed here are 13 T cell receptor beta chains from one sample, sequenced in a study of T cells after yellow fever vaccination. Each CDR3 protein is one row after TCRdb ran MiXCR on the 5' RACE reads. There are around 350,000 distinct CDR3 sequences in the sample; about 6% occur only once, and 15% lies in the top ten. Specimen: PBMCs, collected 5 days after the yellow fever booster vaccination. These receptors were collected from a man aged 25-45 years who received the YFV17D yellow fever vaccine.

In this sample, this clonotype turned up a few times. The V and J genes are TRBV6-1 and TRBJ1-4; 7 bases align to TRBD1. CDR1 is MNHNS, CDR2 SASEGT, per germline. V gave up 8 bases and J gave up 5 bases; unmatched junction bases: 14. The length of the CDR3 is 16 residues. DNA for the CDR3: TGTGCCAGCGGGGCCGTCCGACAGGGTCAGAATGAAAAACTGTTTTTT. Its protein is CASGAVRQGQNEKLFF.

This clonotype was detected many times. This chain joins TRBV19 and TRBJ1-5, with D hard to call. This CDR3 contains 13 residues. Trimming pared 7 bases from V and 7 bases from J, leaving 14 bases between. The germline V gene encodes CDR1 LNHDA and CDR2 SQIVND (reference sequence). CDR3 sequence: CASTGSGKQPQHF. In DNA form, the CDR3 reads TGTGCCAGTACGGGTTCCGGGAAACAGCCCCAGCATTTT.

CDR3: CASSLQGTNQPQHF. DNA for the CDR3: TGTGCCAGCAGTTTACAGGGAACCAATCAGCCCCAGCATTTT. V and J are TRBV12-3 or TRBV12-4 and TRBJ1-5; a weak D match, TRBD1 (5 bases). V gave up 2 bases and J gave up 3 bases, with 8 bases separating them. The CDR3 runs 14 residues.

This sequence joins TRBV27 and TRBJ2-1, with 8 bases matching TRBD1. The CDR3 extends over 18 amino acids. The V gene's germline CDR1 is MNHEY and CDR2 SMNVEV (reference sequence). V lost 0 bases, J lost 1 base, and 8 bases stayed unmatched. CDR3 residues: CASSLSSTGGSSYNEQFF. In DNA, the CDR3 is TGTGCCAGCAGTTTATCGAGCACAGGGGGGAGTTCCTACAATGAGCAGTTCTTC.

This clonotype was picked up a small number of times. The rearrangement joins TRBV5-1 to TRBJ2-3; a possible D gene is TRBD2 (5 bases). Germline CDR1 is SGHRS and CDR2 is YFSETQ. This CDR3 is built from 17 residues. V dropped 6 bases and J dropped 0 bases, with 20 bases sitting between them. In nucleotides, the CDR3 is TGCGCCAGCACTGGGTCCGAGCGGAACCCTAGCACAGATACGCAGTATTTT. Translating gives CASTGSERNPSTDTQYF. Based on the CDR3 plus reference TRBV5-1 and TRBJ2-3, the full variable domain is KAGVTQTPRYLIKTRGQQVTLSCSPISGHRSVSWYQQTPGQGLQFLFEYFSETQRNKGNFPGRFSGRQFSNSRSEMNVSTLELGDSALYLCASTGSERNPSTDTQYFGPGTRLTVL.

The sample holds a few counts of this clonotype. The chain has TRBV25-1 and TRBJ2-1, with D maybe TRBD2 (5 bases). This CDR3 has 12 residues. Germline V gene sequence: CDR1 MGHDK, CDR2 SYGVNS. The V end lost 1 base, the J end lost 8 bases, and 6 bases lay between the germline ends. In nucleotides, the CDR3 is TGTGCCAGCAGTGAATTTAGCGATGAGCAGTTCTTC. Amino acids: CASSEFSDEQFF.

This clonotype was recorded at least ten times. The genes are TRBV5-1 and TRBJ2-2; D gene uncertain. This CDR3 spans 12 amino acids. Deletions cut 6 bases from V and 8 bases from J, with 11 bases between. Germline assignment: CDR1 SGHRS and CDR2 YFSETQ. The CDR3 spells CASKKPGGELFF. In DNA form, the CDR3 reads TGCGCCAGCAAGAAGCCTGGAGGGGAGCTGTTTTTT. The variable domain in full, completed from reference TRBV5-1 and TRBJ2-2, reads KAGVTQTPRYLIKTRGQQVTLSCSPISGHRSVSWYQQTPGQGLQFLFEYFSETQRNKGNFPGRFSGRQFSNSRSEMNVSTLELGDSALYLCASKKPGGELFFGEGSRLTVL.

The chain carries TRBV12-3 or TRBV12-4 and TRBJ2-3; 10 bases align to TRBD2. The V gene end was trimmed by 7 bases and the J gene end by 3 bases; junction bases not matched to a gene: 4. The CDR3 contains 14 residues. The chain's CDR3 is CASTRTSGTDTQYF. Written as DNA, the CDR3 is TGTGCCAGCACACGGACTAGCGGAACAGATACGCAGTATTTT.

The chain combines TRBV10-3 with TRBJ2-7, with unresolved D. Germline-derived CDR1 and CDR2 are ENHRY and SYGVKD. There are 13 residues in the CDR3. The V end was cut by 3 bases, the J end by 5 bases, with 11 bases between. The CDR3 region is CAISDSSYHEQYF. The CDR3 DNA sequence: TGTGCCATCAGTGACTCGAGCTACCACGAGCAGTACTTC.

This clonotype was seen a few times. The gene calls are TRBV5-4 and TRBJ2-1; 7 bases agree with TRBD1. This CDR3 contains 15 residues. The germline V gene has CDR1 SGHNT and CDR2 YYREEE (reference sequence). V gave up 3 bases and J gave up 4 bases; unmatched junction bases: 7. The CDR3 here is CASSSGGQEYNEQFF. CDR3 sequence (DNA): TGTGCCAGCAGCTCAGGAGGACAGGAGTACAATGAGCAGTTCTTC. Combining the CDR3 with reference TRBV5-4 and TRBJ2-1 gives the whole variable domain ETGVTQSPTHLIKTRGQQVTLRCSSQSGHNTVSWYQQALGQGPQFIFQYYREEENGRGNFPPRFSGLQFPNYSSELNVNALELDDSALYLCASSSGGQEYNEQFFGPGTRLTVL.

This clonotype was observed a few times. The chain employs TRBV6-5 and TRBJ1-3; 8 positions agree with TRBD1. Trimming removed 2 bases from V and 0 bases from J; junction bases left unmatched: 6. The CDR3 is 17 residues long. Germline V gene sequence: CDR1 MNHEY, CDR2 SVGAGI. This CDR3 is CASSYGTGPTSGNTIYF. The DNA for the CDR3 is TGTGCCAGCAGTTACGGGACAGGACCGACCTCTGGAAACACCATATATTTT.

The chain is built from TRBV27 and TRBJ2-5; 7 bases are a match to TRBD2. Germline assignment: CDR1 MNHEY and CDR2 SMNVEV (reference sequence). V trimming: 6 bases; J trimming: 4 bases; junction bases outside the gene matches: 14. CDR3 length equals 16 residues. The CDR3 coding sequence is TGTGCCAGCAGACCTTCCGGGACTACCTATGGAGAGACCCAGTACTTC. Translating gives CASRPSGTTYGETQYF.

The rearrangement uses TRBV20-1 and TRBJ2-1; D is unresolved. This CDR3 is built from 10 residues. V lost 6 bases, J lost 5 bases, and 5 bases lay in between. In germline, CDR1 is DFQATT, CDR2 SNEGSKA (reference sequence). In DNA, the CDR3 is TGCAGTGCGAAAAACAATGAGCAGTTCTTC. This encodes CSAKNNEQFF.